Detailed here is one T cell receptor (beta chain). This receptor's antigen is unknown. No base-level quality is on record; no much larger clone is a single base apart. For CDR1 and CDR2, the germline V gene (reference sequence) lists DFQATT and SNEGSKA. Inclusive of the bounding cysteine and phenylalanine, the CDR3 is 15 residues long. This entry keeps only the CDR3 DNA: 45 bases, framed from base 1. Relative to germline, V is 5 bases shorter and J is 5 bases shorter, with 16 bases between their ends. The library came from 5' RACE. Sequencing was carried out with a NextSeq 500. In the TCR library protocol, a unique molecular identifier was attached to each TCR cDNA molecule so that PCR and sequencing errors could be corrected. The authors' pipeline ran thus. TCR identification, UMI-based error correction and CDR3 extraction were performed with Decombinator tools. Expanded TCRs were defined as those above a frequency of 2 per 1,000, corresponding to the top 1% of the tumor frequency distribution. Expanded tumor TCRs statistically deemed absent (corrected P<0.05) from at least one tumor region were classed as regional, and all other expanded tumor TCRs were classed as ubiquitous. Renyi diversity was computed with the R vegan package after each repertoire had been subsampled 100 times to 5,000 TCRs. CDR3 similarity networks were built from amino acid triplet string-kernel similarity, with CDR3s being connected when pairwise similarity was above 0.82. TCRdb reprocessed the public reads (quality trimming at Q25 with fastp, clone calling with MiXCR) and kept in-frame beta chains. Every CDR3 protein is listed once, alongside the most common genes and DNA of its rows. The V and J calls follow TCRdb's processing rather than the paper's. This sample lists about 100,000 distinct CDR3 sequences; 3.5% to 5% were detected once. Of the sample, 20% to 25% is held by the ten largest clones.

The data were taken from a study of spatial heterogeneity in lung cancer (dated by TCRdb to about 2019). With respect to the entire study: More beta-chain than alpha-chain transcripts were consistently detected, likely reflecting higher beta-chain transcript abundance. A strong correlation was found between TCR transcript counts in tumor regions and a T cell transcriptional module score from matched bulk RNA-seq. At surgery, around 200 tumor regions, 64 matched nontumor lung samples and 50 to 60 PBMC samples were TCR-sequenced for both alpha and beta chains. In the raw uncorrected reads, each unique combination of TCR and UMI appeared more than ten times on average. The study quantitatively compared TCR alpha and beta repertoires across multiple tumor regions, matched nontumor lung and blood in non-small cell lung cancer. Nonsynonymous mutation counts, determined by whole-exome sequencing of tumor tissue, were related to TCR repertoire features.

The sample's time point label, decoded: sample taken at primary tumor resection. The donors were some 72 patients from the lung TRACERx cohort who had early-stage, untreated non-small cell lung cancer. Whole RNA extracted from tumor and nontumor lung tissue, or from cryopreserved PBMC samples, was used for TCR sequencing without cell sorting. A patient was chosen for TCR sequencing only when enough RNA was available from at least two tumor regions. Tumor and adjacent nontumor lung specimens were reviewed by a lung pathologist before selection. Study-wide conclusions, independent of this receptor: TCR-seq coverage of tumor T cells was estimated at only 7% to 8% for alpha chains and 13% for beta chains. Confirming at a functional level the hypothesis that regional TCRs recognize regional mutations was considered to require additional single-cell paired TCR alpha and beta sequencing. The tumor nonsynonymous mutation count correlated with the number of expanded intratumoral alpha and beta TCRs. Counts of ubiquitous and regional expanded TCRs correlated with counts of ubiquitous and regional nonsynonymous mutations, respectively.

Sequences were derived from lung tumor tissue, sampled at surgery. The origin of this receptor is a male donor with early-stage non-small cell lung cancer. The rearrangement joined TRBV20-1 to TRBJ1-6; there is no confident call for the D gene. Here is the DNA: TGCAGTGCTGACGCGGGGAGGGCGAATAATTCACCCCTCCACTTT. Its translation reads: CSADAGRANNSPLHF.